A single T cell receptor (beta chain) is shown here with its context. This sample is drawn from a study of blood T cell repertoires in COVID-19. Assay used: immunoSEQ multiplex PCR; TCRdb lists only in-frame clones, some missing. The sample lists just over 250,000 clones; about 87% were seen once. The clonotype comes from a woman in her 70s with COVID-19, enrolled during active disease. What was sequenced was peripheral blood.

The CDR3 region has the DNA TGTGCCACCAGTGATACGGGGAGGGACTATGGCTACACCTTC. It is translated as CATSDTGRDYGYTF. The rearrangement joins TRBV24-1 to TRBJ1-2; D remains unclear. Germline-derived CDR1 and CDR2 are KGHDR and SFDVKD. This CDR3 is built from 14 residues. V shed 3 bases and J shed 3 bases, with 10 bases lying between them.